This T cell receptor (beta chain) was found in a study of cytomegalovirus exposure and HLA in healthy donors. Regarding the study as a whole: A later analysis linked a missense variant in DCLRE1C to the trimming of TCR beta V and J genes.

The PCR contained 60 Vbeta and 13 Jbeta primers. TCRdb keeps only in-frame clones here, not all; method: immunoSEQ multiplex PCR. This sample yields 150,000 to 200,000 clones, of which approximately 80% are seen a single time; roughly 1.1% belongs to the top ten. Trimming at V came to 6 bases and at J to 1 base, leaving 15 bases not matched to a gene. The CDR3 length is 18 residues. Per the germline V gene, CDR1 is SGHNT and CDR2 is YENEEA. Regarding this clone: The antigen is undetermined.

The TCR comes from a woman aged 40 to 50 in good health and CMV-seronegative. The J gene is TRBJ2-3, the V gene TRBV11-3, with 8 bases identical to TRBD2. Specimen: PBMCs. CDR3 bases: TGTGCCAGCAGTTCTAGGTACCCAACTAGCGGCGGCACAGATACGCAGTATTTT. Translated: CASSSRYPTSGGTDTQYF. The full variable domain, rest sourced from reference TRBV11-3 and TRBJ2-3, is EAGVVQSPRYKIIEKKQPVAFWCNPISGHNTLYWYLQNLGQGPELLIRYENEEAVDDSQLPKDRFSAERLKGVDSTLKIQPAELGDSAVYLCASSSRYPTSGGTDTQYFGPGTRLTVL.